This T cell receptor (beta chain) was documented in a study of Ad26.COV2.S vaccination and SARS-CoV-2 variants. Across the study: Intramuscular Ad26.COV2.S doses were given once or twice, 56 days apart. Study conclusions and caveats: The study found similar non-spike TCR breadth in vaccine and placebo recipients. Vaccine recipients surpassed placebo recipients in spike-specific TCR breadth.

Specified treatment: some 19 received Ad26.COV2.S at low or high dose, single or two shots; 5 received placebo; per-sample allocation not given. On day 63 after the first injection, vaccine and placebo recipients gave samples. Comment on this clone: What it recognizes is unknown.

Trimming cost V 7 bases and J 0 bases; bases outside gene matches: 15. This CDR3 region has 18 residues. Germline lookup yields CDR1 SGDLS and CDR2 YYNGEE. TCRdb keeps only in-frame clones here, not all; method: immunoSEQ multiplex PCR. This table has about 480,000 clones, around nine tenths appearing once. The sample in question was peripheral blood, obtained in a trial of Ad26.COV2.S vaccine versus placebo. The chain joins TRBV9 to TRBJ2-1, with 8 bases lining up with TRBD2. This clonotype was sampled from a person between 18 and 59 years old who received the Ad26.COV2.S COVID-19 vaccine or a placebo. The CDR3 region has the DNA TGTGCCAGCGGGGCTAGCGGGCTTAGTTCGAGCTCCTACAATGAGCAGTTCTTC. Translated, it gives CASGASGLSSSSYNEQFF.